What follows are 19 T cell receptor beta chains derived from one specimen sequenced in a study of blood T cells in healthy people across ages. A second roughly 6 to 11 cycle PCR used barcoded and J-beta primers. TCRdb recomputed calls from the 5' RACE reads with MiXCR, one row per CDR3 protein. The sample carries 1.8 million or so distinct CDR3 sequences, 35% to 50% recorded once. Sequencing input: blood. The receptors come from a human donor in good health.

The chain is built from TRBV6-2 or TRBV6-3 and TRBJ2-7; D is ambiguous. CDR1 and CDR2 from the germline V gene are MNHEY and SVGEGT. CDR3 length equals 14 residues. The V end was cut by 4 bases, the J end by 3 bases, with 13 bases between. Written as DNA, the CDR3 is TGTGCCAGCAGTTTGGGTCTTGCCCACTACGAGCAGTACTTC. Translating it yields CASSLGLAHYEQYF.

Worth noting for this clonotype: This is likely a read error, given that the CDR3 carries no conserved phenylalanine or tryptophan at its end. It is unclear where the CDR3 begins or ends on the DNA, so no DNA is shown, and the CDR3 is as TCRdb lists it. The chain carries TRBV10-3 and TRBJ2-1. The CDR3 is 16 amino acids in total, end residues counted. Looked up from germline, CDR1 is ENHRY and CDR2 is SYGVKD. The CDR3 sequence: CAISESTFAGGYTFGS.

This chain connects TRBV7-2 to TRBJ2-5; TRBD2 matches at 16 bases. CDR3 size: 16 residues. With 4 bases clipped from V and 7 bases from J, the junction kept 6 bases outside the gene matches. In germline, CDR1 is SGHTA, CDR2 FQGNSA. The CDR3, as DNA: TGTGCCAGCAGCTCCCCGGGACTAGCGGGGGGGGTGACCCAGTACTTC. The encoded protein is CASSSPGLAGGVTQYF.

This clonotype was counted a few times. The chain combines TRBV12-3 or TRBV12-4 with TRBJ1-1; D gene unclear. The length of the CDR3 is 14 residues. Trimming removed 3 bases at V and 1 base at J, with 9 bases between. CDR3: CASSLRVSNTEAFF. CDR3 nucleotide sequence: TGTGCCAGCAGTTTGAGGGTATCGAACACTGAAGCTTTCTTT.

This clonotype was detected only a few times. DNA for the CDR3: TGCAGTGCCCACCCAACCAGCTCCTACGAGCAGTACTTC. Protein product: CSAHPTSSYEQYF. The genes are TRBV20-1 and TRBJ2-7; D is unclear. Trimming left V 6 bases short and J 0 bases short, with 12 bases between. The CDR3 totals 13 residues. CDR1 is DFQATT and CDR2 is SNEGSKA in the germline V gene (reference sequence).

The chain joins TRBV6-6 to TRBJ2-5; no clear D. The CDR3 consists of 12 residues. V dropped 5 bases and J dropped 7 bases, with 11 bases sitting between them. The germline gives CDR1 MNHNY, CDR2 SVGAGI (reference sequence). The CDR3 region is CASSPSWGTQYF. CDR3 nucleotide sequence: TGTGCCAGCAGTCCGTCCTGGGGGACCCAGTACTTC.

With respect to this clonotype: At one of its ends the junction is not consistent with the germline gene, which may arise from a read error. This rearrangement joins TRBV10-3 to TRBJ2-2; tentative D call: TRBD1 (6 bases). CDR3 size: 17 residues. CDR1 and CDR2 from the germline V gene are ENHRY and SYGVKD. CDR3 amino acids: CAISEPGHARGTWELFF. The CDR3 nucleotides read TGTGCCATCAGTGAGCCGGGACACGCGCGAGGCACCTGGGAGCTGTTTTTT.

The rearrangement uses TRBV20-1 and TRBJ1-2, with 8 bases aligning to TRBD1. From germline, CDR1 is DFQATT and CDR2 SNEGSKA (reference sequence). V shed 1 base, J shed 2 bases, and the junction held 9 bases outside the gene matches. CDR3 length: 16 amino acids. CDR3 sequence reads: CSARVLQGGRNYGYTF. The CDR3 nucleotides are TGCAGTGCTAGAGTGCTACAGGGGGGTCGGAACTATGGCTACACCTTC.

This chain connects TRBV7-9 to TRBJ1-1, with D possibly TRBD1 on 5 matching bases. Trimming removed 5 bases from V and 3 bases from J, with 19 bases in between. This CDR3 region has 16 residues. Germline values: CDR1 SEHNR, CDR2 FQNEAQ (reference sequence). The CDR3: CASSPSGHRGDTEAFF. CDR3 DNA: TGTGCCAGCAGCCCTTCCGGACACCGGGGGGACACTGAAGCTTTCTTT.

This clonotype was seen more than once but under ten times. For the CDR3, the DNA is TGTGCCAGCAGTCCGGGTCTAGCAACTGAAGCTTTCTTT. This encodes CASSPGLATEAFF. The gene calls are TRBV12-3 or TRBV12-4 and TRBJ1-1; D remains ambiguous. This CDR3 comprises 13 residues. Deletions cut 5 bases from V and 5 bases from J, with 12 bases between.

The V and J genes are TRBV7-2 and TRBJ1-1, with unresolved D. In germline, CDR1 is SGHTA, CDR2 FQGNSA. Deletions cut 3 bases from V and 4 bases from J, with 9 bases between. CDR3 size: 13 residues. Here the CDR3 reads CASSFPGSTEAFF. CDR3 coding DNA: TGTGCCAGCAGCTTCCCGGGTTCCACTGAAGCTTTCTTT.

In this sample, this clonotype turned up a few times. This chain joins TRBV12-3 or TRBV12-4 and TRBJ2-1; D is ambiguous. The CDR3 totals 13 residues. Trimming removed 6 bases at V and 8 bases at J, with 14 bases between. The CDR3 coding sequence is TGTGCCAGCAGCAACAGCGTTGGGGATGAGCAGTTCTTC. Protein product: CASSNSVGDEQFF.

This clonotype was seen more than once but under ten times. CDR3 coding DNA: TGCGCCAGCGCCTCTACTGGGACTAGCGGGGGAACGCAGTATTTT. Protein sequence: CASASTGTSGGTQYF. The chain carries TRBV5-1 and TRBJ2-3, with 14 bases aligning to TRBD2. Looked up from germline, CDR1 is SGHRS and CDR2 is YFSETQ. The V gene end was trimmed by 7 bases and the J gene end by 9 bases; junction bases not matched to a gene: 10. There are 15 residues in the CDR3.

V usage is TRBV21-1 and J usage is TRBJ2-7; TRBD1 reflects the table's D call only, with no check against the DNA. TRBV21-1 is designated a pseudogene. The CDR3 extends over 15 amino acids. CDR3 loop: CASSKKGTESYEQYF. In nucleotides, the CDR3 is TGTGCCAGCAGCAAAAAGGGGACAGAGTCCTACGAGCAGTACTTC.

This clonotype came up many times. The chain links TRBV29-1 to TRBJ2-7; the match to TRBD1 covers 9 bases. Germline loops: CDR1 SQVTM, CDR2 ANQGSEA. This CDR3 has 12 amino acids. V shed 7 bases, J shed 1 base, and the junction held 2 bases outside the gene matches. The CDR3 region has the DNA TGCAGCGCCGGGACAGGGTCCTACGAGCAGTACTTC. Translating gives CSAGTGSYEQYF.

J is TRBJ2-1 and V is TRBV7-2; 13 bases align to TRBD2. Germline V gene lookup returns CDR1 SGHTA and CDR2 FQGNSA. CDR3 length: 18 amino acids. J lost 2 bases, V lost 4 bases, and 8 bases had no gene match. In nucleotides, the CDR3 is TGTGCCAGCAGCTACAAGAGGACTAGCGGGGGCACCTACAATGAGCAGTTCTTC. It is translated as CASSYKRTSGGTYNEQFF.

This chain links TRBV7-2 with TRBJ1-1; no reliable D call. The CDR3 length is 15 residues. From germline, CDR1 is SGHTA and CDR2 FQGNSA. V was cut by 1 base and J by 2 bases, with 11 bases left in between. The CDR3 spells CASSLGPRRNTEAFF. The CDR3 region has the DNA TGTGCCAGCAGCTTAGGCCCCCGAAGAAACACTGAAGCTTTCTTT.

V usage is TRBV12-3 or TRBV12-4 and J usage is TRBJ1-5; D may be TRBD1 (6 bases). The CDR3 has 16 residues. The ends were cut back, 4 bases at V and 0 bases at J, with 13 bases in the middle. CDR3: CASSYGQPYSNQPQHF. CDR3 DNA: TGTGCCAGCAGTTACGGACAGCCCTATAGCAATCAGCCCCAGCATTTT.

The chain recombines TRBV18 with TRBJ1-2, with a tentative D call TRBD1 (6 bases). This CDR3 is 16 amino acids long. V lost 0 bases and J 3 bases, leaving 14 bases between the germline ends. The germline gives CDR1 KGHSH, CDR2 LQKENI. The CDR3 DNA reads TGTGCCAGCTCACCACCGAGTTCGGGGGCTGACTATGGCTACACCTTC. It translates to CASSPPSSGADYGYTF.